This TCR beta chain was found in a study of cytomegalovirus exposure and HLA in healthy donors. Findings and caveats of the study: Near-uniform donor sequencing depth was presumed by presence/absence analyses.

Notes on this clone: The antigen remains unidentified.

It was healthy bone marrow donors who served as donors. Both 60 Vbeta primers and 13 Jbeta primers went into the PCR. The protocol was immunoSEQ multiplex PCR, while the TCRdb copy is restricted to in-frame clones and leaves out a portion. The sample comprises about 100,000 clones, around 80% of which are singletons, and approximately 0.83% rests with the top ten. The TCR comes from a woman in her sixties or seventies in good health and CMV-seronegative. Input material: PBMCs.

The chain's CDR3 is CASSLGGIETQYF. CDR3 coding DNA: TGTGCCAGCAGCCTGGGGGGTATTGAGACCCAGTACTTC. The chain recombines TRBV9 with TRBJ2-5, with D maybe TRBD2 (6 bases). Germline V gives CDR1 SGDLS, CDR2 YYNGEE. The V and J ends lost 4 bases and 5 bases respectively, with 12 bases between them. The CDR3 consists of 13 residues.